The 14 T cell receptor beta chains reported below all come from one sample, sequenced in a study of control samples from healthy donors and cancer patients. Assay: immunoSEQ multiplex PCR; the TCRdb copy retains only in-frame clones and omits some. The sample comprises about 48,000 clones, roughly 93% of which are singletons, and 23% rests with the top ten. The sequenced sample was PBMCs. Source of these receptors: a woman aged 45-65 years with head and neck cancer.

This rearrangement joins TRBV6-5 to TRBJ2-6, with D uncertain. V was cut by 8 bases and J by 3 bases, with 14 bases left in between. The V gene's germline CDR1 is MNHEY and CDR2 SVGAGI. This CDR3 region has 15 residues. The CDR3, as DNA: TGTGCCAGCCTCCTCGGAGAAGGTGGGGCCAACGTCCTGACTTTC. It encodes CASLLGEGGANVLTF.

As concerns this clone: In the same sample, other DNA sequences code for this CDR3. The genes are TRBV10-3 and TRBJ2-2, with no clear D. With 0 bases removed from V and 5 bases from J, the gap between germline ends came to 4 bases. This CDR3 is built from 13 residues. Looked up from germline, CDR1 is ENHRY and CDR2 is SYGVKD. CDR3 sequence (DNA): TGTGCCATCAGTGAGTCAGGGACCGGGGAGCTGTTTTTT. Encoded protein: CAISESGTGELFF.

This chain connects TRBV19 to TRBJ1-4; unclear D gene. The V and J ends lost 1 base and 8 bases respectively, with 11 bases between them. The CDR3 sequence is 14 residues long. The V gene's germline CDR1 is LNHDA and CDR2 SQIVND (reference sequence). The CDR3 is CASSIGKEREKLFF. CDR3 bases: TGTGCCAGTAGTATAGGGAAAGAACGCGAAAAACTGTTTTTT. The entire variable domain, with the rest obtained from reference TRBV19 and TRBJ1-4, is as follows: DGGITQSPKYLFRKEGQNVTLSCEQNLNHDAMYWYRQDPGQGLRLIYYSQIVNDFQKGDIAEGYSVSREKKESFPLTVTSAQKNPTAFYLCASSIGKEREKLFFGSGTQLSVL.

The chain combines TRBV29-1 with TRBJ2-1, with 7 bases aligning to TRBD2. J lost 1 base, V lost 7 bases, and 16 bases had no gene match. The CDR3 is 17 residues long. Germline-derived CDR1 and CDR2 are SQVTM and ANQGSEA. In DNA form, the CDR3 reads TGCAGCGCCGAGAGGTTGACTAGCTCTCCTTCCTACAATGAGCAGTTCTTC. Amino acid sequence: CSAERLTSSPSYNEQFF.

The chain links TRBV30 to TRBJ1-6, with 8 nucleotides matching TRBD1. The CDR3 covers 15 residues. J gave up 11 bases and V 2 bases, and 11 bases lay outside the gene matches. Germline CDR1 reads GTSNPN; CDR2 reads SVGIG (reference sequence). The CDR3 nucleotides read TGTGCCTGGAGTCCTCGGACAGGGTGGTTCGCACCCCTCCACTTT. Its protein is CAWSPRTGWFAPLHF.

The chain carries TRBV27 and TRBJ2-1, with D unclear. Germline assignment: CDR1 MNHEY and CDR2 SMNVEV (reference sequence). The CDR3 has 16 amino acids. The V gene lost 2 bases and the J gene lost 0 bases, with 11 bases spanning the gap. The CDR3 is CASSLGGAISYNEQFF. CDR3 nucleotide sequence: TGTGCCAGCAGTTTAGGCGGAGCAATCTCCTACAATGAGCAGTTCTTC.

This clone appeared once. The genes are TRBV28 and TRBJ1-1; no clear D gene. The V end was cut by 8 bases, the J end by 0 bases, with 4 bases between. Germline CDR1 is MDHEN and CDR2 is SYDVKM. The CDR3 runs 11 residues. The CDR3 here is CASGLNTEAFF. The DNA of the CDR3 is TGTGCCAGCGGCCTGAACACTGAAGCTTTCTTT.

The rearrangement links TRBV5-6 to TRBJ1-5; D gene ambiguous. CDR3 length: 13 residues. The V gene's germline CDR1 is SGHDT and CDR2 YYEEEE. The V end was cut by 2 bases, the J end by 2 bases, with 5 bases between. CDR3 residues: CASSFGGNQPQHF. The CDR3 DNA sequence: TGTGCCAGCAGCTTCGGGGGCAATCAGCCCCAGCATTTT. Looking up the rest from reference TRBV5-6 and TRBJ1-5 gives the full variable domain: DAGVTQSPTHLIKTRGQQVTLRCSPKSGHDTVSWYQQALGQGPQFIFQYYEEEERQRGNFPDRFSGHQFPNYSSELNVNALLLGDSALYLCASSFGGNQPQHFGDGTRLSIL.

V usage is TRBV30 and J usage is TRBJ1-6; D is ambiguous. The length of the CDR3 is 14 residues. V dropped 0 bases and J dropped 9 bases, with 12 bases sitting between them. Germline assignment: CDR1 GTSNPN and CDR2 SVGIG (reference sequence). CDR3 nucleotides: TGTGCCTGGAGTGTAGACGCAGGTCGTTCACCCCTCCACTTT. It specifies CAWSVDAGRSPLHF.

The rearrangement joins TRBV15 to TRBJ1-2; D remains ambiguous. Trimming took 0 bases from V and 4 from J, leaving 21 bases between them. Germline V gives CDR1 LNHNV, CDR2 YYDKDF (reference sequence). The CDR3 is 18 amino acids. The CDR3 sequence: CATSRDPVRSSFFYGYTF. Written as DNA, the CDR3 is TGTGCCACCAGCAGAGATCCAGTCAGGAGTAGTTTTTTCTATGGCTACACCTTC.

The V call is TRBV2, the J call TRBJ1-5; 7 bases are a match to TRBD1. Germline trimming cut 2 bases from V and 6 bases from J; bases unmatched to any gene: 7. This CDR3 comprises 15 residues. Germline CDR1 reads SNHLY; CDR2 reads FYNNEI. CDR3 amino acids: CASSEWGRGVQPQHF. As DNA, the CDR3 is TGTGCCAGCAGTGAATGGGGCAGGGGGGTTCAGCCCCAGCATTTT.

The chain's CDR3 is CASKEDTEAFF. DNA for the CDR3: TGTGCCAGCAAGGAGGACACTGAAGCTTTCTTT. This chain links TRBV2 with TRBJ1-1; the D is unclear. V was clipped by 7 bases and J by 3 bases, with 6 bases between them. The CDR3 is 11 amino acids. Germline V gene sequence: CDR1 SNHLY, CDR2 FYNNEI.

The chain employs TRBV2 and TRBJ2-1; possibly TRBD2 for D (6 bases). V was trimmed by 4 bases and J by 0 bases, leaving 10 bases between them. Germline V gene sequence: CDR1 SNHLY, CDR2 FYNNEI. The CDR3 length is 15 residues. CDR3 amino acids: CASSAWEASYNEQFF. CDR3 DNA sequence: TGTGCCAGCAGTGCCTGGGAGGCCTCCTACAATGAGCAGTTCTTC.

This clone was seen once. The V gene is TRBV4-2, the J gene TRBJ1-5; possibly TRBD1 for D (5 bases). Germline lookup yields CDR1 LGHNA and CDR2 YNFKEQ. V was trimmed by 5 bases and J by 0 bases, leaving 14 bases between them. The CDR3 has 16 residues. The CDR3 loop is CASSGGDVNSNQPQHF. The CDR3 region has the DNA TGTGCCAGCAGCGGGGGGGACGTAAATAGCAATCAGCCCCAGCATTTT.